The following is a T cell receptor beta chain sequence with its context. Its antigen is as yet unknown. Libraries of TCR beta came from quantitative 5'-RACE with molecular barcodes. A single record per CDR3 protein comes from TCRdb applying MiXCR to the 5' RACE reads. The sample includes a few hundred thousand distinct CDR3 sequences, approximately 20% of them seen just once. The data are from a study of CD8 T cells in ankylosing spondylitis. Study-wide results and limits: Earlier authors reported some of these motif variants in reactive arthritis synovial fluid and blood. Disease-associated clones were reportedly significantly overrepresented in matched ankylosing spondylitis synovial fluid. Within ankylosing spondylitis blood, a TCR beta motif made up of seven to nine highly homologous variants appeared to be characteristic. CD8+ by phenotype, disease-linked clones were relatively rare in peripheral blood.

The receptor was derived from a male donor with ankylosing spondylitis. The sequenced sample consisted of blood, either unsorted or a sorted T cell fraction (not recorded which).

CDR3 in DNA: TGTGCCAGTAGTGAGGCACGTAAGAGCACAGATACGCAGTATTTT. Its translation is CASSEARKSTDTQYF. The rearrangement joins TRBV19 to TRBJ2-3; D remains unclear. From germline, CDR1 is LNHDA and CDR2 SQIVND (reference sequence). With 5 bases removed from V and 0 bases from J, the gap between germline ends came to 12 bases. The CDR3 covers 15 residues.